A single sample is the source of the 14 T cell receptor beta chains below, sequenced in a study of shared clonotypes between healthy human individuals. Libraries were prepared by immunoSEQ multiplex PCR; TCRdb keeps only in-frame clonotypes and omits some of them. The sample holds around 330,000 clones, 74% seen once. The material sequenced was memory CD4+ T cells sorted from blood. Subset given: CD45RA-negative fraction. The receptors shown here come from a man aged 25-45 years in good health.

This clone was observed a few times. In DNA form, the CDR3 reads TGTGCCAGCAGAGATAACACTGAAGCTTTCTTT. It yields the protein CASRDNTEAFF. The chain uses TRBV6-1 and TRBJ1-1; no definite D call. Germline CDR1 and CDR2: MNHNS and SASEGT. Trimming pared 6 bases from V and 2 bases from J, leaving 4 bases between. The CDR3 sequence is 11 residues long.

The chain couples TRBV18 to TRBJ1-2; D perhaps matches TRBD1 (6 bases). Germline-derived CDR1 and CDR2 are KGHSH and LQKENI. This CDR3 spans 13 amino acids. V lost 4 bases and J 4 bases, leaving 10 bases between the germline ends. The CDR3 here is CASSLSDSYGYTF. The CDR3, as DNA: TGTGCCAGCTCACTTTCGGACAGCTATGGCTACACCTTC.

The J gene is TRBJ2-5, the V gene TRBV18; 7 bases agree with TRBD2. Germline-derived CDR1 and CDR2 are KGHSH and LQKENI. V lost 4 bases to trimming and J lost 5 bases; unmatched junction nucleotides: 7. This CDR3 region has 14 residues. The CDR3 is CASSLLALGETQYF. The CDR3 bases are TGTGCCAGCTCACTACTAGCGCTGGGGGAGACCCAGTACTTC.

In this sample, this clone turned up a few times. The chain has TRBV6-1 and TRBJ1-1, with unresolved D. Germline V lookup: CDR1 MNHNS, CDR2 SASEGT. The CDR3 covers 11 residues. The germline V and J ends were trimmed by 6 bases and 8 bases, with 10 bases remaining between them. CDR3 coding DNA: TGTGCCAGCAGCGCGCTAGACGAAGCTTTCTTT. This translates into CASSALDEAFF.

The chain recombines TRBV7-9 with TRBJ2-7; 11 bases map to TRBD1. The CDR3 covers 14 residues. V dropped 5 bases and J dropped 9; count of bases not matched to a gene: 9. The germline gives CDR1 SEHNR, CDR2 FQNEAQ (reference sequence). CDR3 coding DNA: TGTGCCAGCAGCCAGAGGGGACAGGGGGTATGGCAGTACTTC. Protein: CASSQRGQGVWQYF.

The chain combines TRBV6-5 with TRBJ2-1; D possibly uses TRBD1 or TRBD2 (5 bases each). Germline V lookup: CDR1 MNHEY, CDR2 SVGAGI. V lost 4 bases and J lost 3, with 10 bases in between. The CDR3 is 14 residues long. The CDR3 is CASSLGPLYNEQFF. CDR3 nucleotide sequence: TGTGCCAGCAGTTTGGGACCCCTCTACAATGAGCAGTTCTTC.

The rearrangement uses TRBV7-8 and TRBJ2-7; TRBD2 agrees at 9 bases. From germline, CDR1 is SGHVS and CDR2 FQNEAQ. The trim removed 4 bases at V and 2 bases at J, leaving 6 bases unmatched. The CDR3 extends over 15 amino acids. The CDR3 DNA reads TGTGCCAGCAGCTCCCAGCGGGGGGACACCTACGAGCAGTACTTC. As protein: CASSSQRGDTYEQYF.

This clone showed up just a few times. The DNA for the CDR3 is TGTGCCAGCCCGGCCCGGTGGTGTGAGCAGTTCTTC. Translated, it gives CASPARWCEQFF. The chain links TRBV28 to TRBJ2-1; D is unclear. This CDR3 has 12 amino acids. The V gene's germline CDR1 is MDHEN and CDR2 SYDVKM. Deletions cut 8 bases from V and 9 bases from J, with 14 bases between.

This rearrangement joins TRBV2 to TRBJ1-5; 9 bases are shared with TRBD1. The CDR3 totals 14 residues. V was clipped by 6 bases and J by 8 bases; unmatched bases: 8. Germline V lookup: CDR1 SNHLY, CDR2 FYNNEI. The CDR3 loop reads CASRANGQGKPQHF. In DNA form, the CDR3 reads TGTGCCAGCAGGGCGAACGGACAGGGGAAGCCCCAGCATTTT.

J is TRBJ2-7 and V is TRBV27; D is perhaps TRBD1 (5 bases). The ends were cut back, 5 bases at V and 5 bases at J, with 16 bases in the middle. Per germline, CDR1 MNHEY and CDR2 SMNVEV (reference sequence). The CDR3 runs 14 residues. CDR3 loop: CASSPRRVGNEQYF. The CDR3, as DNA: TGTGCCAGCAGTCCTCGCAGGGTGGGTAACGAGCAGTACTTC.

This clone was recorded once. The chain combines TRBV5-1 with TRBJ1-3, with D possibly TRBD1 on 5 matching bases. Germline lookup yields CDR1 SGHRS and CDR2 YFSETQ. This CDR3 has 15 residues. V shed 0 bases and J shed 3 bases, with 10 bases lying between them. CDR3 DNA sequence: TGCGCCAGCAGCTTGGCCGGGGGAAGTGGAAACACCATATATTTT. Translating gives CASSLAGGSGNTIYF. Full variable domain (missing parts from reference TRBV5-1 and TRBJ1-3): KAGVTQTPRYLIKTRGQQVTLSCSPISGHRSVSWYQQTPGQGLQFLFEYFSETQRNKGNFPGRFSGRQFSNSRSEMNVSTLELGDSALYLCASSLAGGSGNTIYFGEGSWLTVV.

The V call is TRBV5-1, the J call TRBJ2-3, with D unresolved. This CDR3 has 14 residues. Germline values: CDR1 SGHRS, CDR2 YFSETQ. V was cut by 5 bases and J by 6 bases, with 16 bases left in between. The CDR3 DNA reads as TGCGCCAGCAGTTCCGGCGTAACGTTGGATACGCAGTATTTT. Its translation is CASSSGVTLDTQYF.

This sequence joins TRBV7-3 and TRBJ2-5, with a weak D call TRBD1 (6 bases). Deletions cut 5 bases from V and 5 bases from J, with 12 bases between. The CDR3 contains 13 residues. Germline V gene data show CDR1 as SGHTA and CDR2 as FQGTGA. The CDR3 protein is CASSTQGFETQYF. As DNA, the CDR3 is TGTGCCAGCAGCACTCAGGGGTTTGAGACCCAGTACTTC. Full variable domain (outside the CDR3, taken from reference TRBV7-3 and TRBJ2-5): GAGVSQTPSNKVTEKGKYVELRCDPISGHTALYWYRQSLGQGPEFLIYFQGTGAADDSGLPNDRFFAVRPEGSVSTLKIQRTERGDSAVYLCASSTQGFETQYFGPGTRLLVL.

CDR3 sequence: CASSLATGTGALWEQYF. The CDR3 coding sequence is TGCGCCAGCAGCTTGGCGACCGGGACAGGGGCCCTCTGGGAGCAGTACTTC. This rearrangement joins TRBV5-1 to TRBJ2-7; 10 nucleotides agree with TRBD1. The CDR3 has 17 residues. Germline CDR1 reads SGHRS; CDR2 reads YFSETQ. J lost 7 bases, V lost 0 bases, and 13 bases had no gene match.